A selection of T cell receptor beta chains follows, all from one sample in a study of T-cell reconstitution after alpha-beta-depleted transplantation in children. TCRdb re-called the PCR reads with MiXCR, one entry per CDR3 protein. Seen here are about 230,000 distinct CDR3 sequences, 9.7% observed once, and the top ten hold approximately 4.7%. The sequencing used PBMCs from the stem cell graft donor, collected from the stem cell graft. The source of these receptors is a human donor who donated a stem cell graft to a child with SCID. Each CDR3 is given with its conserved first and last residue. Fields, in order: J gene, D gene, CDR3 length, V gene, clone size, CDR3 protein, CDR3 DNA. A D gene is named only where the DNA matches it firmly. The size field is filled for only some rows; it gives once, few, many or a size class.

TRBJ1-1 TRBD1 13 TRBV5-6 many CASSPDRGPEAFF TGTGCCAGCAGTCCCGACAGGGGACCTGAAGCTTTCTTT
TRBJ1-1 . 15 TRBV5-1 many CASRTGPPMNTEAFF TGCGCCAGCAGAACAGGGCCCCCTATGAACACTGAAGCTTTCTTT
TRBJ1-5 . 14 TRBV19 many CASSRASSNQPQHF TGTGCCAGTAGCCGGGCCTCTAGCAATCAGCCCCAGCATTTT
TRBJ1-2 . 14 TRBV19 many CASSTAGRIYGYTF TGTGCCAGTAGTACCGCAGGGCGGATCTATGGCTACACCTTC
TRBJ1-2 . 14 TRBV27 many CASSQKTANYGYTF TGTGCCAGCAGTCAGAAGACAGCTAACTATGGCTACACCTTC
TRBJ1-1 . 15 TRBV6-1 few CASNGMGAGDTEAFF TGTGCCAGCAACGGAATGGGGGCGGGGGACACTGAAGCTTTCTTT
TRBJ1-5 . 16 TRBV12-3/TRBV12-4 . CASSLVLGEEDQPQHF TGTGCCAGCAGTTTAGTTTTAGGGGAGGAGGATCAGCCCCAGCATTTT
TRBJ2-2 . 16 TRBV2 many CASSWTETTNTGELFF TGTGCCAGCAGTTGGACAGAGACTACGAACACCGGGGAGCTGTTTTTT
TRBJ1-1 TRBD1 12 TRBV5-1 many CAYRGMNTEAFF TGCGCTTACAGGGGAATGAACACTGAAGCTTTCTTT
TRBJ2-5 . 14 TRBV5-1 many CASSSGAYQETQYF TGCGCCAGCAGCTCCGGGGCGTACCAAGAGACCCAGTACTTC
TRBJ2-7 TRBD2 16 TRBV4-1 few CASSQEFSSGVYEQYF TGCGCCAGCAGCCAAGAGTTTTCTAGCGGGGTCTACGAGCAGTACTTC
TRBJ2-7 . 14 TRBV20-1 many CSASQQGRSYEQYF TGCAGTGCTAGTCAGCAGGGGCGATCCTACGAGCAGTACTTC
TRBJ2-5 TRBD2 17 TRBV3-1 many CASSQDIRRGYQETQYF TGTGCCAGCAGCCAAGATATTAGGCGGGGGTACCAAGAGACCCAGTACTTC